The 17 T cell receptor beta chains reported below all come from one sample, sequenced in a study of blood T cell repertoires in COVID-19. TCRdb keeps only in-frame clones here, not all; method: immunoSEQ multiplex PCR. The data hold about 150,000 clones, with over 70% observed a single time. Sequencing used peripheral blood. The receptors originated from a man in his sixties with acute or convalescent COVID-19.

This rearrangement joins TRBV6-6 to TRBJ2-2; 9 bases map to TRBD1. Trimming at V came to 0 bases and at J to 6 bases, leaving 5 bases not matched to a gene. The CDR3 covers 16 residues. Per germline, CDR1 MNHNY and CDR2 SVGAGI (reference sequence). This CDR3 is CASSYSTGGASGELFF. CDR3 nucleotide sequence: TGTGCCAGCAGTTACTCGACAGGGGGGGCATCCGGGGAGCTGTTTTTT.

The chain links TRBV11-2 to TRBJ2-1; 14 positions agree with TRBD2. V was pared by 5 bases and J by 10 bases, with 10 bases of the junction left unmatched. The CDR3 is made up of 16 amino acids. Germline CDR1 is SGHAT and CDR2 is FQNNGV. The chain's CDR3 is CASSLGLAGGREEQFF. The CDR3 coding sequence is TGTGCCAGCAGCCTTGGACTAGCGGGGGGCCGAGAGGAGCAGTTCTTC.

The chain joins TRBV5-8 to TRBJ1-2; 8 bases are shared with TRBD1. Trimming took 6 bases from V and 6 from J; bases not matched to a gene: 10. This CDR3 has 14 amino acids. The germline V gene encodes CDR1 SGHTS and CDR2 YDEGEE. The CDR3 protein is CASTIDRGDHGYTF. CDR3 DNA: TGTGCCAGCACCATCGACAGGGGCGACCATGGCTACACCTTC.

The rearrangement uses TRBV6-1 and TRBJ1-2; perhaps TRBD1 as D (5 bases). The ends were cut back, 0 bases at V and 8 bases at J, with 10 bases in the middle. CDR1 and CDR2 from the germline V gene are MNHNS and SASEGT. The CDR3 spans 13 residues. CDR3 in amino acids: CASSEAPGGGYTF. CDR3 in DNA: TGTGCCAGCAGTGAAGCACCCGGGGGAGGCTACACCTTC.

The rearrangement uses TRBV2 and TRBJ1-2; TRBD1 might be the D (6 bases). Germline CDR1 SNHLY, CDR2 FYNNEI. Trimming shortened V by 1 base and J by 8 bases, and 11 bases separated the two germline ends. The CDR3 length is 13 residues. This CDR3 is CASSEDRVEGYTF. The CDR3 DNA is TGTGCCAGCAGTGAAGACAGGGTGGAGGGCTACACCTTC.

The table lists this clone with a few counts. The V call is TRBV3-1 (or the pseudogene TRBV3-2), the J call TRBJ2-5; 10 bases are a match to TRBD2. V shed 2 bases, J shed 4 bases, and the junction held 4 bases outside the gene matches. Germline loops: CDR1 LGHDT, CDR2 YNNKEL (reference sequence). The CDR3 is 15 amino acids. The CDR3 DNA reads as TGTGCCAGCAGCCAACTAGCGGGGGTGAGAGAGACCCAGTACTTC. Translating it yields CASSQLAGVRETQYF.

The gene calls are TRBV4-3 and TRBJ2-2; D is uncertain. V dropped 0 bases and J dropped 6 bases, with 5 bases sitting between them. Looked up from germline, CDR1 is LGHNA and CDR2 is YSLEER. The CDR3 totals 13 residues. CDR3 loop: CASSQEFAGELFF. CDR3 nucleotides: TGCGCCAGCAGCCAAGAATTCGCCGGGGAGCTGTTTTTT.

V usage is TRBV2 and J usage is TRBJ2-3; 9 positions agree with TRBD1. The CDR3 has 16 residues. With 9 bases clipped from V and 2 bases from J, the junction kept 12 bases outside the gene matches. Germline V CDR1 and CDR2: SNHLY, FYNNEI. The CDR3 DNA follows: TGTGCCAGAGACTCGGACAGGGGAAAAATCACAGATACGCAGTATTTT. Its translation: CARDSDRGKITDTQYF.

The rearrangement uses TRBV18 and TRBJ1-2; 11 nucleotides match TRBD1. Losses at the gene ends were 0 bases for V and 6 bases for J; bases not matched to a gene: 9. CDR1 and CDR2 (germline): KGHSH, LQKENI. This CDR3 is 17 amino acids long. CDR3 nucleotides: TGTGCCAGCTCACCACCCCTCTGGGGACAGGGGGGACATGGCTACACCTTC. This gives the protein CASSPPLWGQGGHGYTF.

V and J are TRBV3-1 (or the pseudogene TRBV3-2) and TRBJ2-5; D gene ambiguous. Trimming shortened V by 1 base and J by 5 bases, and 5 bases separated the two germline ends. The CDR3 consists of 12 residues. Germline CDR1 is LGHDT and CDR2 is YNNKEL (reference sequence). CDR3 sequence (DNA): TGTGCCAGCAGCCAAGTCCCGGAGACCCAGTACTTC. Protein product: CASSQVPETQYF.

This chain links TRBV10-3 with TRBJ2-2; D unclear. The CDR3 sequence is 14 residues long. Germline V gives CDR1 ENHRY, CDR2 SYGVKD. Trimming took off 7 bases at V and 2 bases at J, with 11 bases between the two ends. The CDR3 loop is CAITTDTNTGELFF. The CDR3 DNA follows: TGTGCCATCACTACCGACACCAACACCGGGGAGCTGTTTTTT.

The CDR3, as DNA: TGTGCCAGCAGCTTGGGGGACAGGCGACGCACCGGGGAGCTGTTTTTT. Translation gives CASSLGDRRRTGELFF. The V gene is TRBV5-4, the J gene TRBJ2-2; TRBD1 matches 8 bases. V was clipped by 0 bases and J by 4 bases; unmatched bases: 5. The germline gives CDR1 SGHNT, CDR2 YYREEE (reference sequence). The CDR3 is made up of 16 amino acids.

The chain combines TRBV28 with TRBJ1-4; D unresolved. Between the trimmed V and J ends, which lost 5 bases and 0 bases, there was a span of 10 bases. Germline V CDR1 and CDR2: MDHEN, SYDVKM. This CDR3 has 15 residues. Here the CDR3 reads CASSRGGTTNEKLFF. CDR3 nucleotide sequence: TGTGCCAGCAGTCGTGGCGGTACAACTAATGAAAAACTGTTTTTT. The full variable domain, with the rest looked up from reference TRBV28 and TRBJ1-4, is DVKVTQSSRYLVKRTGEKVFLECVQDMDHENMFWYRQDPGLGLRLIYFSYDVKMKEKGDIPEGYSVSREKKERFSLILESASTNQTSMYLCASSRGGTTNEKLFFGSGTQLSVL.

This chain uses TRBV7-3 with TRBJ2-6; unclear D gene. The ends were cut back, 4 bases at V and 2 bases at J, with 15 bases in the middle. This CDR3 is 17 amino acids long. Germline loops: CDR1 SGHTA, CDR2 FQGTGA. The CDR3 sequence is CASSSQAGMTGANVLTF. CDR3 sequence (DNA): TGTGCCAGCAGCTCCCAGGCCGGAATGACTGGGGCCAACGTCCTGACTTTC.

The genes are TRBV10-3 and TRBJ2-1; D is possibly TRBD1 (6 bases). The CDR3 runs to 12 residues. In germline, CDR1 is ENHRY, CDR2 SYGVKD. V dropped 10 bases and J dropped 6 bases, with 13 bases sitting between them. CDR3 amino acids: CATSDRSNEQFF. The CDR3 DNA reads as TGTGCCACCTCCGACAGGTCCAATGAGCAGTTCTTC.

The chain joins TRBV3-1 (or the pseudogene TRBV3-2) to TRBJ1-2; the match to TRBD1 covers 8 bases. The CDR3 loop spans 15 amino acids. Germline CDR1 and CDR2: LGHDT and YNNKEL (reference sequence). The V segment lost 4 bases and the J segment 2 bases; nucleotides outside the gene matches: 6. The CDR3: CASSLNSGGNYGYTF. The CDR3 region has the DNA TGTGCCAGCAGCCTTAACTCAGGGGGCAACTATGGCTACACCTTC.

The V call is TRBV7-3, the J call TRBJ2-1; a possible D gene is TRBD2 (5 bases). Germline V gives CDR1 SGHTA, CDR2 FQGTGA. Trimming removed 5 bases at V and 2 bases at J, with 13 bases between. This CDR3 contains 15 residues. The CDR3 loop is CASSPKGGTYNEQFF. As DNA, the CDR3 is TGTGCCAGCAGCCCAAAAGGAGGAACCTACAATGAGCAGTTCTTC.